This TCR beta chain was sequenced for a study of blood T cell repertoires in COVID-19. Study-level background: The United States, Italy and Spain supplied acute and convalescent COVID-19 samples.

Original processing methods: Estimation of nucleated cell counts was performed using reference gene primer amplification. Using immunoSEQ multiplex PCR, the repertoire was profiled, and TCRdb retains in-frame clones only, with some absent. V and J calls plus clone size are reproduced from that table; the DNA served to infer D and trimming. The profile covers approximately 130,000 clones, with roughly 80% appearing a single time and around 25% taken by the ten largest. V dropped 3 bases and J dropped 4; count of bases not matched to a gene: 9. The CDR3 totals 16 residues. CDR1 and CDR2 from the germline V gene are MNHEY and SVGAGI.

This chain links TRBV6-5 with TRBJ2-7, with 10 bases identical to TRBD2. The specimen sequenced was peripheral blood. This sequence originates from a human donor in a cohort sampled during active COVID-19. This chain's CDR3 is CASSYLRASGSYEQYF. DNA of the CDR3: TGTGCCAGCAGTTATTTACGGGCTAGCGGGAGTTACGAGCAGTACTTC.